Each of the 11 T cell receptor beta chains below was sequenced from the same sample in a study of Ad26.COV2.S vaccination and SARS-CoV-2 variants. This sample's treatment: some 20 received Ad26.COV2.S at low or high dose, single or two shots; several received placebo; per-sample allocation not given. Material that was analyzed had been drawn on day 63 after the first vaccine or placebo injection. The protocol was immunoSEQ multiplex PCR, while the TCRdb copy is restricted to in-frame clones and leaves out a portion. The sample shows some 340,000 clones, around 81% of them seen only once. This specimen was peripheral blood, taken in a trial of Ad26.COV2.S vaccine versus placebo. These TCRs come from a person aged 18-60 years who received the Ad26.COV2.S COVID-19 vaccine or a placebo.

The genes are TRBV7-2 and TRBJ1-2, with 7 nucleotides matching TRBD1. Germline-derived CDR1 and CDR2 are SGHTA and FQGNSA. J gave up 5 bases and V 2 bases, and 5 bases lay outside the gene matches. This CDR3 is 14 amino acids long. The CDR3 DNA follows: TGTGCCAGCAGCTTAAAGGGGGCTGGGTATGGCTACACCTTC. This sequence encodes CASSLKGAGYGYTF.

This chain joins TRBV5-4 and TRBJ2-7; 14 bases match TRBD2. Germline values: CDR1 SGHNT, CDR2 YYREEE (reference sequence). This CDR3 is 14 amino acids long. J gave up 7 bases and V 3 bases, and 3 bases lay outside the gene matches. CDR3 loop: CASSSGLAGVEQYF. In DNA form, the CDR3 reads TGTGCCAGCAGCTCGGGACTAGCGGGGGTGGAGCAGTACTTC.

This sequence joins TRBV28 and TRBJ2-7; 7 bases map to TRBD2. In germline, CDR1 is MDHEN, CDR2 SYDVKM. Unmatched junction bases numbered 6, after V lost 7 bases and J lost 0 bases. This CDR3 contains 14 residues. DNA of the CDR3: TGTGCCAGCATACGCGGGGGACCCTCCTACGAGCAGTACTTC. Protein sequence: CASIRGGPSYEQYF.

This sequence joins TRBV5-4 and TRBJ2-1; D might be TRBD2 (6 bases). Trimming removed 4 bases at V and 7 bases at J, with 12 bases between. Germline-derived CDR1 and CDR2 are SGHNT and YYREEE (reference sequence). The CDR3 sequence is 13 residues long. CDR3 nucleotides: TGTGCCAGCAGCCGGGACTCGGGAAATGAGCAGTTCTTC. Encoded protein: CASSRDSGNEQFF.

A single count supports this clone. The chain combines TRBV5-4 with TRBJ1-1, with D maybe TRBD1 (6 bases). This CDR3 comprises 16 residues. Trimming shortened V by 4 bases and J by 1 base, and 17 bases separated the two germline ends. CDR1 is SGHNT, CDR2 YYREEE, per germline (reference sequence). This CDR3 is CASSPTGQVGNTEAFF. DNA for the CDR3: TGTGCCAGCAGCCCTACAGGGCAAGTGGGGAACACTGAAGCTTTCTTT.

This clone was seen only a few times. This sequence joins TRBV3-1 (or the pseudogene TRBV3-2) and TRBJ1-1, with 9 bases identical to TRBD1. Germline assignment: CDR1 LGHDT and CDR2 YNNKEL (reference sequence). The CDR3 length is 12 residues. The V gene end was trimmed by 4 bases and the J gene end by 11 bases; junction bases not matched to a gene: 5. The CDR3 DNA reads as TGTGCCAGCAGCCCACGGGACAGGGAGGCTTTCTTT. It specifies CASSPRDREAFF.

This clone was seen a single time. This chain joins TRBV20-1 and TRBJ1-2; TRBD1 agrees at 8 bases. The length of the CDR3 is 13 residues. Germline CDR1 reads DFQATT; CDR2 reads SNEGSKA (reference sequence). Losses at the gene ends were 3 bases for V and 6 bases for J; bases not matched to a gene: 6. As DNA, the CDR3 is TGCAGTGCTAGTCGGCAGGGGGCGAATGGCTACACCTTC. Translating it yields CSASRQGANGYTF.

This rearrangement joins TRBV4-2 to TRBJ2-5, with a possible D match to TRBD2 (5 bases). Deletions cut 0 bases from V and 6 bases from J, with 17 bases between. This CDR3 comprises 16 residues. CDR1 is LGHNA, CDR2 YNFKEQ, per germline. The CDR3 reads CASSQDLRGSGKTQYF. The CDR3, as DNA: TGTGCCAGCAGCCAAGATCTGCGAGGGTCGGGAAAGACCCAGTACTTC.

The CDR3 coding sequence is TGTGCCAGCAGTGTCGGGGGTTCATACTATGGCTACACCTTC. Amino acids: CASSVGGSYYGYTF. J is TRBJ1-2 and V is TRBV25-1; the D gene is possibly TRBD1 (5 bases). V was trimmed by 4 bases and J by 3 bases, leaving 12 bases between them. Germline CDR1 and CDR2: MGHDK and SYGVNS. This CDR3 has 14 residues.

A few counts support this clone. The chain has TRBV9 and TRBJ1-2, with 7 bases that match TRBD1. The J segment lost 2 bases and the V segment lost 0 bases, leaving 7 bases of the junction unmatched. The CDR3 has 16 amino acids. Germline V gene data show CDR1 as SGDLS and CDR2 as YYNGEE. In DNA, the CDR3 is TGTGCCAGCAGCGTAGGAGGATGGGGACAGAACTATGGCTACACCTTC. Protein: CASSVGGWGQNYGYTF.

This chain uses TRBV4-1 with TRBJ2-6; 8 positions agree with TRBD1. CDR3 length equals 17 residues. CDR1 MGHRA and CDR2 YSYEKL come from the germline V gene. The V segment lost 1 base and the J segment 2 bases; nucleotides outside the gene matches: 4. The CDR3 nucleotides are TGCGCCAGCAGCCAAGTTGCAGGGGGCGCTGGGGCCAACGTCCTGACTTTC. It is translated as CASSQVAGGAGANVLTF.